This T cell receptor (beta chain) appears in the sequencing data of a study of T-cell memory formation after mild COVID-19. The overall study: TCR clusters largely stayed donor specific.

CDR3 length: 13 residues. Germline V CDR1 and CDR2: ENHRY, SYGVKD. Trimming left V 4 bases short and J 4 bases short, with 7 bases between. Notes on this clonotype: Its antigen remains unknown.

Findings and limits, study-wide: The study detected some responding clones in pre-infection memory, suggesting cross-reactive memory joined.

MiXCR was run by TCRdb on the 5' RACE reads, yielding one entry per CDR3 protein. The sample contains approximately 500,000 distinct CDR3 sequences, 20% to 30% of which appear only once. V usage is TRBV10-3 and J usage is TRBJ2-2; D call uncertain. This clonotype was sampled from an adult woman who had mild COVID-19 (a few samples of this study predate the infection). Cell type and time point are not known. The sample comprised PBMCs or a T cell subset sorted from them (not recorded which). The DNA for the CDR3 is TGTGCCATCAGTGGGACGGGCACCGGGGAGCTGTTTTTT. Its protein product is CAISGTGTGELFF.